Listed below are T cell receptor beta chains from one sample, sequenced in a study of blood T cell repertoires in COVID-19. The assay was immunoSEQ multiplex PCR, and TCRdb's table has in-frame clones only and misses some. The repertoire includes about 230,000 clones, approximately 90% of them detected once, and about 12% sits in the top ten. Material: peripheral blood. The receptors originated from a woman aged 18-29 years who had recovered from COVID-19. Both conserved end residues are part of each CDR3. Fields, in order: clone size, V gene, D gene, J gene, CDR3 length, CDR3 protein, CDR3 DNA. A D gene is named only where the DNA matches it firmly. Size is stated for part of the rows, as once, few or many counts, or as a class when the clone is expanded.

abundance: -; v_gene: TRBV11-2; d_gene: -; j_gene: TRBJ2-6; len: 16; CDR3aa: CASSYTAGSGANVLTF; CDR3nt: TGTGCCAGCAGTTATACAGCAGGATCTGGGGCCAACGTCCTGACTTTC
abundance: -; v_gene: TRBV6-2/TRBV6-3; d_gene: TRBD2; j_gene: TRBJ2-2; len: 20; CDR3aa: CASSHFYPGLAGGRTGELFF; CDR3nt: TGTGCCAGCAGTCACTTCTACCCGGGACTAGCGGGAGGGAGGACCGGGGAGCTGTTTTTT
abundance: -; v_gene: TRBV12-3/TRBV12-4; d_gene: -; j_gene: TRBJ1-2; len: 13; CDR3aa: CASSLVQSYGYTF; CDR3nt: TGTGCCAGCAGTTTAGTACAGAGCTATGGCTACACCTTC
abundance: once; v_gene: TRBV4-3; d_gene: TRBD2; j_gene: TRBJ2-7; len: 15; CDR3aa: CASSQGREDGYEQYF; CDR3nt: TGCGCCAGCAGCCAAGGCCGGGAGGACGGCTACGAGCAGTACTTC
abundance: -; v_gene: TRBV7-2; d_gene: TRBD2; j_gene: TRBJ2-1; len: 15; CDR3aa: CASSSSSGGIYEQFF; CDR3nt: TGTGCCAGCAGCTCCTCGAGCGGGGGGATATATGAGCAGTTCTTC
abundance: once; v_gene: TRBV7-9; d_gene: TRBD1; j_gene: TRBJ1-3; len: 14; CDR3aa: CASSRQGSGNTIYF; CDR3nt: TGTGCCAGCAGCCGACAGGGCTCTGGAAACACCATATATTTT
abundance: -; v_gene: TRBV19; d_gene: TRBD1; j_gene: TRBJ1-4; len: 17; CDR3aa: CASSNTLDRATNEKLFF; CDR3nt: TGTGCCAGTAGTAACACCCTCGACAGGGCAACTAATGAAAAACTGTTTTTT
abundance: -; v_gene: TRBV25-1; d_gene: TRBD2; j_gene: TRBJ2-7; len: 18; CDR3aa: CASSDIVGLAGGAYEQYF; CDR3nt: TGTGCCAGCAGTGATATCGTGGGACTAGCGGGAGGTGCCTACGAGCAGTACTTC
abundance: few; v_gene: TRBV30; d_gene: TRBD1; j_gene: TRBJ1-1; len: 13; CDR3aa: CALSGGWNTEAFF; CDR3nt: TGTGCCTTGTCAGGGGGCTGGAACACTGAAGCTTTCTTT
abundance: -; v_gene: TRBV18; d_gene: -; j_gene: TRBJ1-5; len: 14; CDR3aa: CASSLRNSNQPQHF; CDR3nt: TGTGCCAGCTCACTCAGAAATAGCAATCAGCCCCAGCATTTT
abundance: -; v_gene: TRBV13; d_gene: TRBD1; j_gene: TRBJ2-2; len: 15; CDR3aa: CASSDGTGGFGELFF; CDR3nt: TGTGCCAGCAGCGATGGGACAGGGGGCTTCGGGGAGCTGTTTTTT
abundance: once; v_gene: TRBV30; d_gene: -; j_gene: TRBJ1-2; len: 12; CDR3aa: CAWRLGSYGYTF; CDR3nt: TGTGCCTGGAGGTTAGGGAGCTATGGCTACACCTTC
abundance: -; v_gene: TRBV14; d_gene: -; j_gene: TRBJ1-3; len: 15; CDR3aa: CASSQVVELGNTIYF; CDR3nt: TGTGCCAGCAGCCAAGTGGTGGAGCTGGGAAACACCATATATTTT
abundance: -; v_gene: TRBV9; d_gene: -; j_gene: TRBJ1-1; len: 14; CDR3aa: CASSVGHPNTEAFF; CDR3nt: TGTGCCAGCAGCGTAGGACATCCGAACACTGAAGCTTTCTTT
abundance: -; v_gene: TRBV19; d_gene: -; j_gene: TRBJ1-2; len: 12; CDR3aa: CASSRRGYGYTF; CDR3nt: TGTGCCAGTAGTCGCAGGGGTTATGGCTACACCTTC
abundance: -; v_gene: TRBV7-2; d_gene: TRBD2; j_gene: TRBJ2-1; len: 16; CDR3aa: CASSSAPTSGANEQFF; CDR3nt: TGTGCCAGCAGCTCGGCCCCCACTAGCGGGGCGAATGAGCAGTTCTTC
abundance: -; v_gene: TRBV12-3/TRBV12-4; d_gene: -; j_gene: TRBJ2-2; len: 13; CDR3aa: CASSLTRTGELFF; CDR3nt: TGTGCCAGCAGTTTAACGAGAACCGGGGAGCTGTTTTTT
abundance: -; v_gene: TRBV4-3; d_gene: -; j_gene: TRBJ2-7; len: 16; CDR3aa: CASSQDLGADSYEQYF; CDR3nt: TGCGCCAGCAGCCAAGATTTGGGGGCTGACTCCTACGAGCAGTACTTC
abundance: -; v_gene: TRBV4-3; d_gene: TRBD2; j_gene: TRBJ2-7; len: 16; CDR3aa: CASSQDRASGTYEQYF; CDR3nt: TGCGCCAGCAGCCAAGATCGGGCTAGCGGGACGTACGAGCAGTACTTC